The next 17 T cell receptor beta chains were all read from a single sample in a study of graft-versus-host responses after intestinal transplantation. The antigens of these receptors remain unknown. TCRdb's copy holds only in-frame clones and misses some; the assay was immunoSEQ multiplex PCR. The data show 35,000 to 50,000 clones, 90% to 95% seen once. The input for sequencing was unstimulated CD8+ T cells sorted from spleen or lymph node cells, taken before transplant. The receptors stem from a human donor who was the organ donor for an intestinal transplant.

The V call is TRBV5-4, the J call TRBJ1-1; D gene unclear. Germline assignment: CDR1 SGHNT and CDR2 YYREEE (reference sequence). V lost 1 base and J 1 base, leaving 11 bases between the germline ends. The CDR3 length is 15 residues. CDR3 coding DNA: TGTGCCAGCAGCTTGTGGGGAGACGGGAACACTGAAGCTTTCTTT. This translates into CASSLWGDGNTEAFF.

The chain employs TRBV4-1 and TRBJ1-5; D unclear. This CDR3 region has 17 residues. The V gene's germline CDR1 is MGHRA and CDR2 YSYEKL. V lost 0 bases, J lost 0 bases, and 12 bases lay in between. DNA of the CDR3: TGCGCCAGCAGCCAAGATGATGGAGATTATAGCAATCAGCCCCAGCATTTT. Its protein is CASSQDDGDYSNQPQHF.

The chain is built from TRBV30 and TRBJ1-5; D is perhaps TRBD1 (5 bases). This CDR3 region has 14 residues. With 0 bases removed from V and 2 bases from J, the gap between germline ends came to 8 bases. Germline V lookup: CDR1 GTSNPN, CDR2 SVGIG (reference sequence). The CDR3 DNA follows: TGTGCCTGGAGTGTAGGGACGCGCAATCAGCCCCAGCATTTT. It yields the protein CAWSVGTRNQPQHF.

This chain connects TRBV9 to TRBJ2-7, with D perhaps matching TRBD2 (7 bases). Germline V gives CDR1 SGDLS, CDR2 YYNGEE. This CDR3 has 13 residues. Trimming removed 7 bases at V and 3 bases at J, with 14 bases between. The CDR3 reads CASGGGEGYEQYF. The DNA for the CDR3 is TGTGCCAGCGGCGGGGGCGAGGGCTACGAGCAGTACTTC.

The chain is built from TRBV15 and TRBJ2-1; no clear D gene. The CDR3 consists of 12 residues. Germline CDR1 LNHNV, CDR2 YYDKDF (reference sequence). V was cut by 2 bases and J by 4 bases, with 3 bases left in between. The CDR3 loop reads CATSRSYNEQFF. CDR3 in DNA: TGTGCCACCAGCAGAAGTTACAATGAGCAGTTCTTC.

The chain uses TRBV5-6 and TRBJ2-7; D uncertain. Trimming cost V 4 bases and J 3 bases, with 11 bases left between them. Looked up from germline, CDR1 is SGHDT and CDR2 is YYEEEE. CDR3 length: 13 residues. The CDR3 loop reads CASSPGPNYEQYF. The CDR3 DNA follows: TGTGCCAGCAGCCCCGGGCCGAACTACGAGCAGTACTTC.

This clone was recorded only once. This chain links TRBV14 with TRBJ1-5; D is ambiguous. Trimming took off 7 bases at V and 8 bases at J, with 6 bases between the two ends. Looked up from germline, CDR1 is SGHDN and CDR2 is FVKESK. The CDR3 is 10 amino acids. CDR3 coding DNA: TGTGCCAGCAAGGTAGAGCCCCAGCATTTT. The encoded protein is CASKVEPQHF.

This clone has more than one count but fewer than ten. The CDR3 reads CASSIGSPSSYEQYF. Written as DNA, the CDR3 is TGTGCCAGTAGTATTGGTAGCCCCTCCTCCTACGAGCAGTACTTC. The chain couples TRBV19 to TRBJ2-7; D gene ambiguous. In germline, CDR1 is LNHDA, CDR2 SQIVND (reference sequence). The V end lost 3 bases, the J end lost 0 bases, and 12 bases lay between the germline ends. This CDR3 contains 15 residues.

In nucleotides, the CDR3 is TGTGCCAGCCAGGGGGGGCTGAACACTGAAGCTTTCTTT. Residues: CASQGGLNTEAFF. The V gene is TRBV25-1, the J gene TRBJ1-1; TRBD1 aligns across 7 bases. This CDR3 contains 13 residues. Germline trimming cut 8 bases from V and 0 bases from J; bases unmatched to any gene: 3. Germline loops: CDR1 MGHDK, CDR2 SYGVNS.

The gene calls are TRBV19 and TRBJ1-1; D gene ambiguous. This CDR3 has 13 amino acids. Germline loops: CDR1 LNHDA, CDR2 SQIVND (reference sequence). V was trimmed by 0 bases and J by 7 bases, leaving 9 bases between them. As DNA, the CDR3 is TGTGCCAGTAGTATAGATAAGGTAAATGAAGCTTTCTTT. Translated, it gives CASSIDKVNEAFF.

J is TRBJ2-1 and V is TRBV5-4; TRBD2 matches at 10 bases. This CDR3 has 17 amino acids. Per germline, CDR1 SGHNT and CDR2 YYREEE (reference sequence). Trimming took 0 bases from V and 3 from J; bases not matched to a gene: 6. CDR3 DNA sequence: TGTGCCAGCAGCTTGGGGGAGCGGGGGGGCTTCTACAATGAGCAGTTCTTC. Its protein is CASSLGERGGFYNEQFF.

CDR3: CAISELIQETQYF. The CDR3 DNA reads TGTGCCATCAGTGAGCTGATTCAAGAGACCCAGTACTTC. The chain joins TRBV10-3 to TRBJ2-5; no firm D call. Trimming stripped 2 bases from V and 2 bases from J, with 6 bases between. CDR1 is ENHRY and CDR2 is SYGVKD in the germline V gene. The CDR3 extends over 13 amino acids.

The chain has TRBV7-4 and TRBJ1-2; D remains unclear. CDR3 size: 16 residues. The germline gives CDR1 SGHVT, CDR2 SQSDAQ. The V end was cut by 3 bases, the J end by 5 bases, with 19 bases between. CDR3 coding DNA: TGTGCCAGCAGCTTTCGCTTCCCTGGTACCCTATATGGCTACACCTTC. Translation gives CASSFRFPGTLYGYTF. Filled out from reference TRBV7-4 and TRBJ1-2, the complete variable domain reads GAGVSQSPRYKVAKRGRDVALRCDSISGHVTLYWYRQTLGQGSEVLTYSQSDAQRDKSGRPSGRFSAERPERSVSTLKIQRTEQGDSAVYLCASSFRFPGTLYGYTFGSGTRLTVV.

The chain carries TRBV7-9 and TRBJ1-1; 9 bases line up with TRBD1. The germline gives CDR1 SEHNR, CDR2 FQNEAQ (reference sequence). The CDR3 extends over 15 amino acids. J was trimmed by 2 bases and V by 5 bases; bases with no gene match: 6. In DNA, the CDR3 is TGTGCCAGCAGCCCCGCACAGGGGGCCAACACTGAAGCTTTCTTT. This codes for CASSPAQGANTEAFF.

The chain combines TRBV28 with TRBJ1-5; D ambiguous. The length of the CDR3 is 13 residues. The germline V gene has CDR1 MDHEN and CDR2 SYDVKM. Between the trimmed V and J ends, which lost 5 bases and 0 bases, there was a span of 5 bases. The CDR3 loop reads CASSTHSNQPQHF. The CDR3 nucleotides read TGTGCCAGCAGTACACATAGCAATCAGCCCCAGCATTTT.

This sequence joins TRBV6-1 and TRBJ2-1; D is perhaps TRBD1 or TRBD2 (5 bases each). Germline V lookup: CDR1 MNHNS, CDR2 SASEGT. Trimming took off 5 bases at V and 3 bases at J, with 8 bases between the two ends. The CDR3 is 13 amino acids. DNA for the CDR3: TGTGCCAGCAGTAGGGGAGTCTACAATGAGCAGTTCTTC. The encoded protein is CASSRGVYNEQFF.

The CDR3 nucleotides are TGCGCCAGCAGCCACAGGGGCCCGGTCCAAGAGACCCAGTACTTC. Translation: CASSHRGPVQETQYF. The chain couples TRBV5-1 to TRBJ2-5; TRBD1 agrees at 7 bases. CDR1 and CDR2 from the germline V gene are SGHRS and YFSETQ. The CDR3 length is 15 residues. With V trimmed by 4 bases and J by 1 base, 7 bases remained unmatched.